This T cell receptor beta chain originates from a study of blood T cell repertoires in COVID-19. Overall study context: T cells, B-cell-depleted T cells, or PBMCs supplied cDNA or gDNA.

This table comes from immunoSEQ multiplex PCR, and its TCRdb copy is limited to in-frame clones, with some not included. The table lists 200,000 to 250,000 clones, 70% to 90% of them singletons. The germline gives CDR1 MNHNY, CDR2 SVGAGI (reference sequence). J lost 4 bases, V lost 3 bases, and 2 bases had no gene match. The CDR3 consists of 14 residues. Participants' own reports of clinical history determined their cohort assignment. Input material: PBMCs or T cells enriched from blood (not recorded which). The chain carries TRBV6-6 and TRBJ1-1, with 10 bases aligning to TRBD1. The TCR was taken from a woman aged 40 to 49 with acute COVID-19. This CDR3 reads CASSYGQGGTEAFF. DNA for the CDR3: TGTGCCAGCAGTTATGGACAGGGGGGCACTGAAGCTTTCTTT.